Listed below are T cell receptor beta chains from one sample, sequenced in a study of CD8 T cells in ankylosing spondylitis. MiXCR, run by TCRdb on the 5' RACE reads, gives a single entry per CDR3 protein. This sample has 350,000 to 550,000 distinct CDR3 sequences, with approximately 26% found just once. The sequenced sample consisted of blood, either unsorted or a sorted T cell fraction (not recorded which). The source of these receptors is a male donor with ankylosing spondylitis. CDR3s include the opening cysteine and the closing phenylalanine or tryptophan. The D gene is left open where the match is weak. A clone size is listed for some rows: how often the clone was seen (once, few, many), or a class if it is expanded.

D gene,clone size,V gene,J gene,CDR3 protein,CDR3 DNA
-,few,TRBV20-1,TRBJ2-6,CSAPDRANVLTF,TGCAGTGCCCCGGACAGGGCCAACGTCCTGACTTTC
-,few,TRBV30,TRBJ2-5,CAWSVRETQYF,TGTGCCTGGAGTGTACGTGAGACCCAGTACTTC
-,-,TRBV24-1,TRBJ2-5,CATSDLPRGTKETQYF,TGTGCCACCAGTGATCTTCCGAGGGGGACTAAAGAGACCCAGTACTTC
-,-,TRBV10-2,TRBJ2-5,CASSEPSGMETQYF,TGCGCCAGCAGTGAGCCCTCGGGTATGGAGACCCAGTACTTC
-,-,TRBV29-1,TRBJ2-3,CSVSPRLRTDTQYF,TGCAGCGTCTCCCCCAGATTACGCACAGATACGCAGTATTTT
-,few,TRBV12-3/TRBV12-4,TRBJ2-1,CASSQAFYNEQFF,TGTGCCAGCAGTCAAGCGTTCTACAATGAGCAGTTCTTC
TRBD1,many,TRBV7-2,TRBJ2-1,CASSRDSYNEQFF,TGTGCCAGCAGCCGGGACAGTTACAATGAGCAGTTCTTC
-,few,TRBV29-1,TRBJ1-1,CSVEVDSRNTEAFF,TGCAGCGTTGAAGTCGACAGCCGGAACACTGAAGCTTTCTTT
TRBD2,few,TRBV29-1,TRBJ2-5,CSVEDRGLVGETQYF,TGCAGCGTTGAAGATCGAGGACTAGTAGGAGAGACCCAGTACTTC
TRBD2,few,TRBV20-1,TRBJ2-7,CSARATGGRKYEQYF,TGCAGTGCTAGAGCAACGGGAGGTAGGAAATACGAGCAGTACTTC
-,many,TRBV6-5,TRBJ1-5,CASSYGSGSPNQPQHF,TGTGCCAGCAGTTACGGGTCAGGGTCCCCCAATCAGCCCCAGCATTTT
TRBD1,-,TRBV12-3/TRBV12-4,TRBJ1-1,CASSTGGWSAFF,TGTGCCAGCAGCACAGGGGGCTGGTCAGCTTTCTTT
-,many,TRBV24-1,TRBJ2-1,CATSRRDPSNEQFF,TGTGCCACCAGTCGCCGGGACCCAAGCAATGAGCAGTTCTTC
-,few,TRBV7-2,TRBJ1-5,CASSEPGQNQPQHF,TGTGCCAGCAGCGAACCGGGACAAAATCAGCCCCAGCATTTT
-,-,TRBV20-1,TRBJ2-1,CSARDRGASQFF,TGCAGTGCTAGAGATAGAGGAGCATCGCAGTTCTTC
TRBD1,-,TRBV12-3/TRBV12-4,TRBJ2-5,CASSFGQVVGETQYF,TGTGCCAGCAGTTTCGGACAGGTAGTGGGGGAGACCCAGTACTTC
-,-,TRBV29-1,TRBJ2-5,CSAGVGETQYF,TGCAGCGCCGGAGTGGGGGAGACCCAGTACTTC
-,few,TRBV19,TRBJ2-5,CASSVDSTRQETQYF,TGTGCCAGTAGTGTGGACTCCACCCGACAAGAGACCCAGTACTTC
TRBD2,few,TRBV12-3/TRBV12-4,TRBJ2-1,CASSSGTSRGEQFF,TGTGCCAGCAGTTCCGGGACTAGCCGCGGGGAGCAGTTCTTC
-,-,TRBV7-2,TRBJ2-7,CASRIPPMNEQYF,TGTGCCAGCAGAATCCCTCCTATGAACGAGCAGTACTTC
TRBD1,few,TRBV29-1,TRBJ2-2,CSVQPGQGNTGELFF,TGCAGCGTCCAACCGGGACAGGGTAACACCGGGGAGCTGTTTTTT
-,few,TRBV5-1,TRBJ2-7,CASSSLTRAPWNEQYF,TGCGCCAGCAGTTCCCTCACGCGGGCCCCCTGGAACGAGCAGTACTTC
-,few,TRBV20-1,TRBJ2-4,CSAGGNLPKSGEWNIQYF,TGCAGTGCCGGAGGGAATCTCCCAAAATCGGGGGAGTGGAACATTCAGTACTTC
-,few,TRBV27,TRBJ2-2,CASSSRRTGELFF,TGTGCCAGCAGCTCCCGTCGCACCGGGGAGCTGTTTTTT
TRBD1,-,TRBV5-1,TRBJ2-7,CASSSDRLKQYF,TGCGCCAGCAGCTCGGACAGGCTCAAGCAGTACTTC
TRBD2,-,TRBV19,TRBJ2-1,CASSSGRAENEQFF,TGTGCCAGTAGTAGCGGGAGGGCCGAAAATGAGCAGTTCTTC
-,-,TRBV6-1,TRBJ1-1,CASSDFGAGDTEVFF,TGTGCCAGCAGTGATTTTGGGGCAGGAGACACTGAAGTTTTCTTT
TRBD2,few,TRBV3-1,TRBJ2-3,CASSQEASGKVNTQYF,TGTGCCAGCAGCCAAGAGGCTAGCGGGAAAGTGAATACGCAGTATTTT
TRBD2,-,TRBV7-9,TRBJ2-3,CASSLERLAADTQYF,TGTGCCAGCAGCTTAGAGCGTCTAGCGGCAGATACGCAGTATTTT
TRBD1,few,TRBV24-1,TRBJ2-1,CATRPGTGDNEQFF,TGTGCCACCAGGCCGGGGACAGGGGACAATGAGCAGTTCTTC
-,few,TRBV29-1,TRBJ1-5,CSVVQPNGPQHF,TGCAGCGTTGTTCAGCCGAATGGGCCCCAGCATTTT
-,-,TRBV20-1,TRBJ2-1,CSASRGNRYNEQFF,TGCAGTGCTAGTCGGGGGAATCGGTACAATGAGCAGTTCTTC
TRBD2,-,TRBV20-1,TRBJ2-1,CSARGLAGGGDEQFF,TGCAGTGCTAGGGGACTAGCGGGTGGGGGGGATGAGCAGTTCTTC
-,-,TRBV5-1,TRBJ2-1,CASSLRWRQAQDGGPYNEQFF,TGCGCCAGCAGCTTGAGATGGAGACAGGCCCAGGATGGGGGGCCCTACAATGAGCAGTTCTTC
-,many,TRBV5-1,TRBJ1-2,CASSLDRSGISGYTF,TGCGCCAGCAGCTTGGACAGGTCTGGGATTAGTGGCTACACCTTC
TRBD1,-,TRBV7-2,TRBJ1-5,CASSVGTGINQPQHF,TGTGCCAGCAGCGTTGGGACAGGGATAAATCAGCCCCAGCATTTT
-,-,TRBV18,TRBJ1-2,CASSPTSDGNYGYTF,TGTGCCAGCTCCCCCACCAGCGACGGAAACTATGGCTACACCTTC
-,-,TRBV10-3,TRBJ2-1,CAISESPSSYNEQFF,TGTGCCATCAGTGAGTCTCCAAGCTCCTACAATGAGCAGTTCTTC
TRBD2,few,TRBV9,TRBJ2-2,CASSVSSGRAGELFF,TGTGCCAGCAGCGTTTCTAGCGGGAGAGCCGGGGAGCTGTTTTTT
-,few,TRBV20-1,TRBJ1-2,CSATGGGGRSGYTF,TGCAGTGCTACAGGAGGGGGGGGGCGAAGTGGCTACACCTTC
-,few,TRBV30,TRBJ2-3,CAWRPKGTDTQYF,TGTGCCTGGAGGCCCAAAGGCACAGATACGCAGTATTTT
TRBD2,many,TRBV7-9,TRBJ2-1,CASSLWTSASYNEQFF,TGTGCCAGCAGCTTATGGACTAGCGCTTCCTACAATGAGCAGTTCTTC
TRBD2,-,TRBV5-1,TRBJ2-3,CASSWGLADTDTQYF,TGCGCCAGCAGCTGGGGACTAGCGGACACAGATACGCAGTATTTT
-,-,TRBV20-1,TRBJ2-5,CSASRTEPPETQYF,TGCAGTGCTAGCCGGACAGAACCACCGGAGACCCAGTACTTC
-,-,TRBV19,TRBJ2-6,CASKHSGANVLTF,TGTGCCAGTAAGCACTCTGGGGCCAACGTCCTGACTTTC
-,few,TRBV29-1,TRBJ2-5,CSLAGTATQETQYF,TGCAGCCTCGCCGGGACGGCAACTCAAGAGACCCAGTACTTC
-,-,TRBV5-1,TRBJ2-7,CASSFGDDLVF,TGCGCCAGCAGCTTTGGTGACGACCTAGTCTTC
TRBD2,few,TRBV3-1,TRBJ2-7,CASSQVTLAEQYF,TGTGCCAGCAGCCAAGTAACACTAGCGGAGCAGTACTTC
-,once,TRBV5-1,TRBJ2-3,CASSLEGGQITDTQYF,TGCGCCAGCAGCTTGGAGGGCGGGCAGATCACAGATACGCAGTATTTT